This TCR beta chain is from a study of shared clonotypes between healthy human individuals. The repertoire was sequenced with immunoSEQ multiplex PCR; TCRdb's copy has only in-frame clones and lacks some. Of 1.4 million or so clones detected, approximately 98.5% appear once; the ten largest clones hold approximately 0.4%. V dropped 9 bases and J dropped 5; count of bases not matched to a gene: 8. The CDR3 runs to 14 residues. With respect to this clone: What it binds is not known.

All donors qualified as healthy HIV-negative adults and had experienced no recent acute infections or vaccinations. General study points: Compared with memory subsets, naive subsets generally had larger estimated richness.

This TCR was sampled from a man aged 25-45 years in good health. Sequenced material: naive CD4+ T cells sorted from blood. As for subset: CD45RA+ positively selected. J is TRBJ2-2 and V is TRBV23-1; 8 positions match TRBD2. TRBV23-1 qualifies as an ORF whose function is uncertain. CDR3 region: CASLAGFRTGELFF. In DNA, the CDR3 is TGCGCCAGTTTAGCGGGATTTAGGACCGGGGAGCTGTTTTTT.